What follows describes a single TCR beta chain. This clone has a count of ten or more. Its antigen is not yet known. The read is 3 residues too short to cover the CDR3 end, so that end is filled in from the germline J gene. From cysteine to phenylalanine, the CDR3 is 15 amino acids long. The DNA has 36 bases, all within the CDR3, and is read from base 1. CDR1 and CDR2 are drawn from the germline V gene (reference sequence): SGHNT, YYREEE. The junction carries 13 bases between V and J, which are trimmed by 0 bases and 4 bases respectively. The data were obtained in a study of T cell clonality in common variable immunodeficiency (dated by TCRdb to 2015 to 2017). Diagnosis of CVID followed standard criteria, namely serum IgG, IgA and/or IgM below the normal range together with specific antibody deficiency. There were fewer than 45 subjects in the CVID group (around 30 male and 15 or so female), ranging in age from roughly 8 to 64 years, with a mean age of around 40. Both CVID patients and healthy controls were predominantly of Caucasian heritage. Replacement immunoglobulin therapy had been administered to all CVID subjects for at least one year at the time of study participation. No CVID subject was ill or taking immunomodulatory or immunosuppressive medication when blood was collected. Heparinized peripheral whole blood samples of about 5 to 9 ml were collected from each donor. Genomic DNA from adults with common variable immune deficiency (CVID) and from healthy adult controls was used for sequencing of TCRbeta CDR3 repertoires. To isolate peripheral blood mononuclear cells, diluted blood was subjected to density centrifugation over Hypaque 1077 or Ficoll-Paque. Genomic DNA was extracted from unsorted mononuclear cells by Qiagen column purification or by a centrifugation-based method.

Equivalent amounts of genomic DNA from CVID and control samples were used as sequencing input. For every sample, a 60 bp segment covering the rearranged TCRbeta CDR3 region was amplified and then sequenced. The immunoSEQ assay, a bias-corrected multiplex PCR with high-throughput sequencing, was employed for TCRbeta amplification. The source study handled its data this way. Each unique nucleotide sequence was treated as a clone and annotated with V, D and J genes, copy number and frequency. Sequences were labeled productive if in frame, and non-productive if out of frame or containing stop codons. As previously described, clonality was computed from Shannon's entropy. Mean CDR3 Kyte-Doolittle hydropathy was derived from the predicted amino acid sequences of productive clones. Scaled V gene usage was hierarchically clustered using Manhattan distance and complete linkage with the R hclust function. To assess clone sharing by CDR3 amino acid sequence, 12 repertoires per group were resampled over 100 rounds. The repertoires were searched for 55 to 75 published EBV-specific and fewer than 250 published CMV-specific TCRbeta sequences. A couple of CVID samples yielding fewer than 10,000 sequences were excluded from analysis, leaving under 50 CVID repertoires. TCRdb took over this immuneACCESS table, retaining in-frame rearrangements with V and J assigned. Such tables are incomplete; in checked studies, under half of the missing clones stem from an unresolved V gene, and the remainder is unexplained. The D gene and trimming were derived from the DNA, and the V and J assignments and clone size from that table. The sample records just under 20,000 clones, none occurring a single time. In total, the top ten clones hold roughly 2.5% of the sample.

Points the paper makes about the study in general: TCRbeta clonality was higher in CVID subjects than in healthy controls (t-test p = 0.018), and the increase was most characteristic of about a third of subjects. Fewer TCRbeta clones were shared among CVID subjects than among healthy controls (p < 0.0001). Reportedly, TCRbeta sequences from CVID had fewer deletions and N-nucleotide insertions, and highly modified clones with 13 or more V deletions were absent from CVID. Correlations between repertoire features and clinical complications were limited by patient heterogeneity within the CVID cohort. According to the authors, finding the cause of the higher clonality in CVID would require sequencing the repertoires of T cell subpopulations. Even though DNA input was the same, control samples had an average of about 80,000 unique sequences each, compared with roughly 32,000 in CVID samples.

This TCR was sampled from a human donor with common variable immunodeficiency. The rearrangement combines TRBV5-4 with TRBJ1-1, and possibly TRBD1, on 6 matching bases. Material for sequencing was peripheral blood mononuclear cells. CDR3 DNA (partial): TGTGCCAGCAGCTTGGCCGGGGGGCGGCTCACTGAA. This sequence encodes CASSLAGGRLTE. The entire CDR3 protein is CASSLAGGRLTEAFF.